The T cell receptor beta chain under discussion was sequenced for a study of molecular identifiers for immune sequencing clone quantification. This clonotype was detected ten times or more. Making the bulk TCR libraries relied on previously described methods and listed TCR primers. TCRdb re-called the PCR reads with MiXCR, one entry per CDR3 protein. Here the sample spans 300,000 to 400,000 distinct CDR3 sequences, about 22% being singletons. With V trimmed by 5 bases and J by 2 bases, 6 bases remained unmatched. CDR3 length: 15 amino acids. The germline V gene has CDR1 PRHDT and CDR2 FYEKMQ (reference sequence).

Sequenced material: naive CD8+ T cells from blood, with Jurkat cell RNA spiked in. Documented subset: FACS-sorted CD8+CD4-CCR7+CD45RA+ naive T cells. This receptor was identified in a human donor in good health. Some libraries in this study had Jurkat cell RNA spiked in. The J gene is TRBJ1-1, the V gene TRBV13; TRBD1 agrees at 9 bases. CDR3 sequence (DNA): TGTGCCAGCAGCCCGGGACAGGGAGGAAACACTGAAGCTTTCTTT. Translated: CASSPGQGGNTEAFF.